These T cell receptor beta chains were read from a single sample in a study of vaccination and CD4 T cells after COVID-19. TCRdb itself ran the PCR reads through MiXCR, one entry per CDR3 protein. The profile covers fewer than 15,000 distinct CDR3 sequences, with about 56% appearing a single time and 18% taken by the ten largest. Antigens for these TCRs are unknown. The specimen was CD4+ T cells from blood, cultured in vitro. Every receptor here comes from a human donor who had recovered from COVID-19. The CDR3 runs from the conserved cysteine through the conserved F or W.

V,J,CDR3
TRBV6-1,TRBJ1-4,CASRTGQGRGKLFF
TRBV6-5,TRBJ1-1,CASSYMGADTEAFF
TRBV12-3/TRBV12-4,TRBJ2-4,CASSPKRLAKNIQYF
TRBV19,TRBJ2-7,CASSPPGTVGYGQYF
TRBV27,TRBJ1-1,CASRSRGLAIEAFF
TRBV30,TRBJ2-5,CAWTLLSGLGVETQYF
TRBV24-1,TRBJ1-5,CATSDFSSNQPQHF
TRBV18,TRBJ1-5,CASSSPGGPNQPQHF
TRBV11-2,TRBJ2-5,CASSARGSLETQYF
TRBV10-2,TRBJ1-1,CASSHGNNAAFF
TRBV7-3,TRBJ2-2,CASSPTAYTGELFF
TRBV27,TRBJ2-1,CASVISRGAYNEQFF
TRBV6-1,TRBJ1-5,CASSHYPQGTSIPQPQHF
TRBV15,TRBJ1-5,CATSREGRGQPQHF
TRBV29-1,TRBJ2-7,CSVTRDYEQYF
TRBV6-4,TRBJ2-4,CAGGGRTKNIQYF
TRBV27,TRBJ1-1,CASSFSDKNTEAFF
TRBV6-2/TRBV6-3,TRBJ2-5,CASSYGKTQYF
TRBV2,TRBJ2-7,CASSTGTGGYEQYF
TRBV4-1,TRBJ2-2,CASSQDGTSGWSTGELFF
TRBV19,TRBJ1-2,CASIERGGVSYGYTF
TRBV12-3/TRBV12-4,TRBJ1-5,CASSLRDRGAPQHF
TRBV11-2,TRBJ2-7,CASSSLGGSGNEQYF
TRBV30,TRBJ1-5,CAWAGSGDQPQHF
TRBV30,TRBJ2-5,CAWSVAGNRETQYF
TRBV19,TRBJ1-3,CASKHRRGHLSGNTIYF
TRBV7-3,TRBJ1-5,CASSLGGDQPQHF
TRBV19,TRBJ2-7,CASSEPGQGGAYEQYF
TRBV7-3,TRBJ1-1,CASSSQTDTEAFF
TRBV19,TRBJ2-2,CASSRGQGANTGELFF
TRBV20-1,TRBJ1-4,CSARDRGNGDEKLFF